Described below is a single T cell receptor (beta chain) sequence and its context. Its antigen is not yet known. Base qualities are not recorded, but no much larger clone differs from it by a single base. The immunoSEQ Assay was the method used to sequence TCRbeta CDR3 regions. After extraction, genomic DNA underwent amplification by bias-controlled multiplex PCR, followed by high-throughput sequencing. In the source study's methods: Collapsing and filtering of sequences were performed to quantify the absolute abundance of each unique TCRbeta CDR3 region. Usable DNA was measured by amplifying reference genes present in all nucleated cells, and TCRbeta template counts were normalized to that usable DNA to estimate T cell fraction. Repertoire TCRs were annotated as SARS-CoV-2-specific when V gene, CDR3 amino acid sequence and J gene were exactly matched to a known reactive TCR set. The reference SARS-CoV-2 TCR set was derived from MIRA and filtered for enrichment in COVID-19-positive ImmuneCODE repertoires, a step that removed public or cross-reactive TCRs. Using the MIRA antigens, annotated TCRs were further analysed by specific ORF or by position within an ORF. Depth was the summed frequency of annotated unique rearrangements, while breadth was defined as annotated unique rearrangements over total unique productive rearrangements. Two-sided Wilcoxon rank-sum tests were used to compare TCR breadth between groups. TCRdb provides this immuneACCESS table in a form limited to in-frame rearrangements. Some clones are lacking; in checked studies, under half of them reflect an unresolved V gene, and why the rest are absent is not known. The V and J calls and clone size are taken from that table; D and trimming were inferred from the DNA. The sample data list around 400,000 clones, and 90% of these were observed just once. In total, the top ten clones hold more than 9% of the sample.

This entry comes from a study of Ad26.COV2.S vaccination and SARS-CoV-2 variants listed by TCRdb under 2021. Notes on the research overall: Donors in the vaccine arm were drawn from COV1001, a multicentre, randomized, double-blind, placebo-controlled phase I-IIa trial testing Ad26.COV2.S in healthy adults. Ad26.COV2.S was administered intramuscularly at 5 x 10^10 or 1 x 10^11 viral particles, either as a single shot or as two shots given 56 days apart. Sequencing of the TCRbeta repertoire served to evaluate the specificity and breadth of SARS-CoV-2-reactive T cell receptors following Ad26.COV2.S vaccination. A total of approximately 30 samples were included in the TCR-sequenced set, comprising about 20 Ad26.COV2.S vaccine recipients, 5 placebo recipients and 8 SARS-CoV-2 convalescent individuals. Trial participants were randomized into five groups of five: low-dose or high-dose Ad26.COV2.S given once or twice, or placebo on both occasions. Investigators remained blinded to trial group allocation during experiments and outcome assessment. Study-wide conclusions, independent of this receptor: After vaccination, substantial breadth of spike-specific CD8+ and CD4+ T cell responses was reported. Vaccine and placebo recipients had comparable non-spike TCR breadth, which fits with the vaccine containing only spike. It was noted by the authors that total T cell responses may have been underestimated by the TCR breadth and depth analyses. The study was not powered to compare responses between vaccine doses or regimens. Ad26.COV2.S recipients had higher spike-specific TCR breadth than placebo recipients (P = 0.0014).

The sample's treatment or condition label is to be understood as: some 19 received Ad26.COV2.S at low or high dose, single or two shots; roughly five received placebo; per-sample allocation not given. For vaccine and placebo recipients, the sequenced repertoires came from samples collected on day 63 after the first injection. Between 29 July and 7 August 2020, Cohort 1b enrolled fewer than 30 adults aged 18-55 years at one site in Boston, USA. Ad26.COV2.S was a replication-incompetent adenovirus type 26 vector that expressed a prefusion-stabilized SARS-CoV-2 spike protein derived from the original Wuhan strain. The cysteine opens and the phenylalanine closes a CDR3 of 17 amino acids. The entry retains the CDR3 DNA only, 51 bases that are in frame from base 1. The germline V gene sets CDR1 to SGHRS and CDR2 to YFSETQ. V trim: 0 bases; J trim: 4 bases; unmatched bases: 5.

This sequence originates from a person aged 18 to 65 who received the Ad26.COV2.S COVID-19 vaccine or a placebo. Sample: peripheral blood, taken in a trial of Ad26.COV2.S vaccine versus placebo. The sequence joins TRBV5-1 to TRBJ2-5; TRBD2 aligns with 14 central bases. The CDR3 region reads CASSLGGLAGVGETQYF. The DNA reads TGCGCCAGCAGCTTGGGGGGACTAGCGGGAGTGGGAGAGACCCAGTACTTC.